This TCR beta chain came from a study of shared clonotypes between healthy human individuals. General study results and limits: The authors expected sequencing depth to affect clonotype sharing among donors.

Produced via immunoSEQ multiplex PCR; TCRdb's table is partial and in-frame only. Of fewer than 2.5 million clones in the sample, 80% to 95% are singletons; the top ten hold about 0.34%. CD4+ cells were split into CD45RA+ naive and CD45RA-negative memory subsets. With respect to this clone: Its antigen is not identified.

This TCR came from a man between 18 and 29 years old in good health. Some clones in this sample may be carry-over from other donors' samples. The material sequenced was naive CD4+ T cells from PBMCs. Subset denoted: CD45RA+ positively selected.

The CDR3, as DNA: TGCGCCAGCAGCTTGGGTTTGGGGGCCGGGGAGGACATTCAGTACTTC. Encoded protein: CASSLGLGAGEDIQYF. This sequence joins TRBV5-1 and TRBJ2-4; D tentatively reads TRBD1 or TRBD2 (6 bases each). Germline CDR1 is SGHRS and CDR2 is YFSETQ. The V end lost 0 bases, the J end lost 8 bases, and 18 bases lay between the germline ends. This CDR3 comprises 16 residues.